Each of the 14 T cell receptor beta chains below was sequenced from the same sample in a study of blood T cell repertoires in COVID-19. TCRdb's table, derived via immunoSEQ multiplex PCR, lists solely in-frame clones and lacks some. The table has about 86,000 clones, 80% to 85% seen once. Material for sequencing was peripheral blood. These receptors all stem from a woman older than 75 with active or convalescent COVID-19.

The chain carries TRBV5-1 and TRBJ2-7; no clear D gene. The CDR3 contains 14 residues. Germline lookup yields CDR1 SGHRS and CDR2 YFSETQ. V lost 0 bases to trimming and J lost 2 bases, with 9 bases between them. CDR3 region: CASSLVQNTYEQYF. Here the CDR3 DNA reads TGCGCCAGCAGCTTGGTGCAGAATACCTACGAGCAGTACTTC.

The chain combines TRBV7-3 with TRBJ2-1, with 8 bases aligning to TRBD1. This CDR3 is built from 13 residues. V shed 4 bases, J shed 6 bases, and the junction held 2 bases outside the gene matches. Germline CDR1 is SGHTA and CDR2 is FQGTGA. CDR3 sequence: CASSSTGGNEQFF. As DNA, the CDR3 is TGTGCCAGCAGCTCCACAGGGGGCAATGAGCAGTTCTTC.

J is TRBJ2-3 and V is TRBV7-2; the D is unclear. The ends were cut back, 5 bases at V and 5 bases at J, with 14 bases in the middle. CDR1 is SGHTA, CDR2 FQGNSA, per germline. This CDR3 contains 14 residues. The chain's CDR3 is CASSPQVSRDTQYF. CDR3 coding DNA: TGTGCCAGCAGCCCCCAGGTTTCAAGAGATACGCAGTATTTT.

The count of this clone is one. The V call is TRBV11-3, the J call TRBJ2-6; TRBD1 matches at 9 bases. The junction had 16 bases not matched to a gene; V was cut back by 6 bases and J by 4 bases. Germline V gives CDR1 SGHNT, CDR2 YENEEA. The CDR3 covers 19 residues. The CDR3 region is CASSSRGVWTGAGANVLTF. In DNA form, the CDR3 reads TGTGCCAGCAGTTCAAGGGGGGTTTGGACAGGGGCCGGGGCCAACGTCCTGACTTTC.

This clone was picked up a small number of times. V usage is TRBV7-2 and J usage is TRBJ2-1; TRBD1 agrees at 9 bases. Germline CDR1 reads SGHTA; CDR2 reads FQGNSA. The J segment lost 7 bases and the V segment lost 5 bases, leaving 9 bases of the junction unmatched. The CDR3 has 15 amino acids. The DNA for the CDR3 is TGTGCCAGCAGCCCACCCGGGACAGGGCGGAATGAGCAGTTCTTC. The encoded protein is CASSPPGTGRNEQFF.

This chain links TRBV9 with TRBJ1-2; no reliable D call. Germline CDR1 reads SGDLS; CDR2 reads YYNGEE. V was shortened by 4 bases and J by 7 bases, with 17 bases between the two germline ends. CDR3 length: 14 amino acids. The CDR3 loop is CASSPPGRVSGYTF. The CDR3 region has the DNA TGTGCCAGCAGCCCACCGGGTCGGGTTTCTGGCTACACCTTC.

The chain joins TRBV27 to TRBJ1-6; D not certain. Germline V gene data show CDR1 as MNHEY and CDR2 as SMNVEV (reference sequence). The CDR3 contains 17 residues. Trimming removed 3 bases from V and 2 bases from J, with 14 bases in between. The CDR3 here is CASSLGLMTTYNSPLHF. For the CDR3, the DNA is TGTGCCAGCAGTTTGGGTTTGATGACTACCTATAATTCACCCCTCCACTTT.

This chain joins TRBV5-1 and TRBJ1-4, with D possibly TRBD1 on 5 matching bases. Trimming left V 0 bases short and J 7 bases short, with 16 bases between. Germline V CDR1 and CDR2: SGHRS, YFSETQ. This CDR3 has 16 amino acids. CDR3 bases: TGCGCCAGCAGCTTGGCCGGGGGGACCTGGGGTGAAAAACTGTTTTTT. Its translation: CASSLAGGTWGEKLFF.

The rearrangement uses TRBV7-3 and TRBJ1-1; a possible D gene is TRBD1 (5 bases). CDR1 is SGHTA and CDR2 is FQGTGA in the germline V gene. CDR3 length equals 13 residues. The germline V and J ends were trimmed by 6 bases and 7 bases, with 15 bases remaining between them. CDR3 nucleotides: TGTGCCAGCAGACAGCCTGGGGGGGTTGAAGCTTTCTTT. Translating gives CASRQPGGVEAFF.

V and J are TRBV2 and TRBJ2-7; 10 nucleotides agree with TRBD1. The CDR3 contains 15 residues. CDR1 SNHLY and CDR2 FYNNEI come from the germline V gene. Unmatched junction bases numbered 11, after V lost 9 bases and J lost 3 bases. The CDR3 reads CASDGQGDYGYEQYF. The CDR3 region has the DNA TGTGCCAGTGACGGACAGGGGGATTATGGCTACGAGCAGTACTTC. Full variable domain (rest looked up from reference TRBV2 and TRBJ2-7): EPEVTQTPSHQVTQMGQEVILRCVPISNHLYFYWYRQILGQKVEFLVSFYNNEISEKSEIFDDQFSVERPDGSNFTLKIRSTKLEDSAMYFCASDGQGDYGYEQYFGPGTRLTVT.

The rearrangement links TRBV13 to TRBJ2-1, with 9 bases matching TRBD2. CDR3 length equals 15 residues. V lost 4 bases to trimming and J lost 6 bases; unmatched junction nucleotides: 7. The germline V gene encodes CDR1 PRHDT and CDR2 FYEKMQ (reference sequence). The CDR3 DNA is TGTGCCAGCAGCTCCGGGGGCGGGAGGGTCAATGAGCAGTTCTTC. It codes for CASSSGGGRVNEQFF.

This clone was recorded a few times. The chain couples TRBV12-5 to TRBJ2-7; no definite D call. Looked up from germline, CDR1 is LGHNT and CDR2 is FRNRAP. The ends were cut back, 1 base at V and 3 bases at J, with 7 bases in the middle. The CDR3 totals 13 residues. The CDR3: CASGLEPSYEQYF. The CDR3 DNA reads as TGTGCTAGTGGTTTGGAACCCAGCTACGAGCAGTACTTC.

The chain combines TRBV3-1 (or the pseudogene TRBV3-2) with TRBJ2-7; 9 bases match TRBD2. The J segment lost 5 bases and the V segment lost 1 base, leaving 6 bases of the junction unmatched. Germline CDR1 and CDR2: LGHDT and YNNKEL (reference sequence). There are 15 residues in the CDR3. The chain's CDR3 is CASSQGAGGSHEQYF. The CDR3 DNA follows: TGTGCCAGCAGCCAAGGAGCGGGAGGTAGCCACGAGCAGTACTTC.

The V call is TRBV7-3, the J call TRBJ2-2, with D perhaps TRBD2 (6 bases). Germline CDR1 is SGHTA and CDR2 is FQGTGA. Trimming left V 2 bases short and J 0 bases short, with 16 bases between. The CDR3 totals 18 residues. CDR3 residues: CASSLFPAGPTNTGELFF. The CDR3, as DNA: TGTGCCAGCAGCTTATTTCCAGCGGGCCCTACGAACACCGGGGAGCTGTTTTTT.